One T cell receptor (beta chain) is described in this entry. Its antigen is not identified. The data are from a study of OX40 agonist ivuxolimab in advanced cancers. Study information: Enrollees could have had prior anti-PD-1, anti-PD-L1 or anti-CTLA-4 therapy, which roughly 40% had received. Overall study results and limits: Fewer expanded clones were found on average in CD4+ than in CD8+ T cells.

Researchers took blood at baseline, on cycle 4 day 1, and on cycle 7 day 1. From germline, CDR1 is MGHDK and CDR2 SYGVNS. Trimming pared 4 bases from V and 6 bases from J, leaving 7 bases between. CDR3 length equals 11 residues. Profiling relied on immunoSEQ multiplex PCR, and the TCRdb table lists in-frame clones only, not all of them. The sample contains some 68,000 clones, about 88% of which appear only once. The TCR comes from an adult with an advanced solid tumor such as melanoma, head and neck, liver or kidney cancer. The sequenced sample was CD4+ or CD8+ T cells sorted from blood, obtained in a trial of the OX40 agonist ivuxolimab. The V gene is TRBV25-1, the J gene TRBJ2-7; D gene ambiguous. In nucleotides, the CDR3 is TGTGCCAGCAGTGGTGGGCTCGAGCAGTACTTC. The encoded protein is CASSGGLEQYF.